The rows below give T cell receptor beta chains drawn from one sample of a study of blood T cell repertoires in COVID-19. Generated by immunoSEQ multiplex PCR, the TCRdb table keeps only in-frame clones and is missing some. The profile shows about 28,000 clones, around 85% of them singletons. The specimen sequenced was peripheral blood. The receptors derive from an older woman with acute or convalescent COVID-19. CDR3s include the opening cysteine and the closing phenylalanine or tryptophan. A D gene is named only where the DNA matches it firmly. A clone size is listed for some rows: how often the clone was seen (once, few, many), or a class if it is expanded.

cdr3_length: 15
clone_size: -
v_call: TRBV5-8
j_call: TRBJ2-5
d_call: -
cdr3_nt: TGTGCCAGCACCCCGGGGCGCGGGGTGCAAGAGACCCAGTACTTC
cdr3_aa: CASTPGRGVQETQYF

cdr3_length: 16
clone_size: -
v_call: TRBV13
j_call: TRBJ2-7
d_call: -
cdr3_nt: TGTGCCAGCAGCTTACCGGGATCTCAACGAACCTACGGGCAGTACTTC
cdr3_aa: CASSLPGSQRTYGQYF

cdr3_length: 15
clone_size: -
v_call: TRBV5-1
j_call: TRBJ2-1
d_call: TRBD2
cdr3_nt: TGCGCCAGCAGCTTATTAGCGGGGGGGCCGAATGAGCAGTTCTTC
cdr3_aa: CASSLLAGGPNEQFF

cdr3_length: 13
clone_size: -
v_call: TRBV6-4
j_call: TRBJ1-5
d_call: -
cdr3_nt: TGTGCCAGCAGTCAAGCGAGGGGGCAGCCCCAGCATTTT
cdr3_aa: CASSQARGQPQHF

cdr3_length: 14
clone_size: few
v_call: TRBV27
j_call: TRBJ2-7
d_call: -
cdr3_nt: TGTGCTCTCCCCTCGGCCGGGAAATGGTACGAGCAGTACTTC
cdr3_aa: CALPSAGKWYEQYF

cdr3_length: 12
clone_size: -
v_call: TRBV5-8
j_call: TRBJ1-5
d_call: -
cdr3_nt: TGTGCCAGCAGCTTGGGACAGGCGTCCCAGCATTTT
cdr3_aa: CASSLGQASQHF

cdr3_length: 14
clone_size: once
v_call: TRBV4-1
j_call: TRBJ1-2
d_call: -
cdr3_nt: TGCGCCAGCAGCCCAGGGCGGGGGAGCTATGGCTACACCTTC
cdr3_aa: CASSPGRGSYGYTF

cdr3_length: 15
clone_size: -
v_call: TRBV29-1
j_call: TRBJ1-2
d_call: -
cdr3_nt: TGCAGCGTTGAAGGAGGGGGGGTCTTCTTCTATGGCTACACCTTC
cdr3_aa: CSVEGGGVFFYGYTF

cdr3_length: 13
clone_size: -
v_call: TRBV27
j_call: TRBJ1-5
d_call: -
cdr3_nt: TGTGCCAGCCAGGGTGAACGCAATCAGCCCCAGCATTTT
cdr3_aa: CASQGERNQPQHF

cdr3_length: 16
clone_size: -
v_call: TRBV6-5
j_call: TRBJ1-5
d_call: TRBD1
cdr3_nt: TGTGCCAGCAGTTACGACAGGGGGCTGGGCAATCAGCCCCAGCATTTT
cdr3_aa: CASSYDRGLGNQPQHF

cdr3_length: 15
clone_size: -
v_call: TRBV10-2
j_call: TRBJ2-7
d_call: TRBD2
cdr3_nt: TGCGCCAGCTCTACGTCTAGCGGGGCTCTGAACGAGCAGTACTTC
cdr3_aa: CASSTSSGALNEQYF

cdr3_length: 15
clone_size: -
v_call: TRBV5-1
j_call: TRBJ1-3
d_call: -
cdr3_nt: TGCGCCAGCAGACCCGGGGTGAGCTCTGGAAACACCATATATTTT
cdr3_aa: CASRPGVSSGNTIYF

cdr3_length: 19
clone_size: few
v_call: TRBV6-1
j_call: TRBJ1-5
d_call: TRBD1
cdr3_nt: TGTGCCAGCAGTGAAGCGCTGGGTTTTAGAGGACAGGTAGGACAGCCCCAGCATTTT
cdr3_aa: CASSEALGFRGQVGQPQHF

cdr3_length: 15
clone_size: -
v_call: TRBV27
j_call: TRBJ1-1
d_call: TRBD1
cdr3_nt: TGTGCCAGCAGCCCGACGGACAGGGTGAACACTGAAGCTTTCTTT
cdr3_aa: CASSPTDRVNTEAFF

cdr3_length: 17
clone_size: -
v_call: TRBV19
j_call: TRBJ1-4
d_call: TRBD1
cdr3_nt: TGTGCCAGTAGTACCAGGGGGTCACGCGCAACTAATGAAAAACTGTTTTTT
cdr3_aa: CASSTRGSRATNEKLFF

cdr3_length: 13
clone_size: -
v_call: TRBV19
j_call: TRBJ1-5
d_call: -
cdr3_nt: TGTGCCAGTAGTCTCCAGGCGCTGCAGCCCCAGCATTTT
cdr3_aa: CASSLQALQPQHF

cdr3_length: 15
clone_size: -
v_call: TRBV27
j_call: TRBJ2-2
d_call: -
cdr3_nt: TGTGCCAGCAGTTTCGTGGACAGTAACACCGGGGAGCTGTTTTTT
cdr3_aa: CASSFVDSNTGELFF

cdr3_length: 16
clone_size: -
v_call: TRBV7-3
j_call: TRBJ2-2
d_call: TRBD1
cdr3_nt: TGTGCCAGCAGCCCTTTGACAGGGAAGGGCACCGGGGAGCTGTTTTTT
cdr3_aa: CASSPLTGKGTGELFF

cdr3_length: 16
clone_size: -
v_call: TRBV5-4
j_call: TRBJ1-6
d_call: TRBD1
cdr3_nt: TGTGCCAGCACCCTACTACCGGGACAGATGAATTCACCCCTCCACTTT
cdr3_aa: CASTLLPGQMNSPLHF

cdr3_length: 15
clone_size: -
v_call: TRBV5-1
j_call: TRBJ1-2
d_call: -
cdr3_nt: TGCGCCAGCAGCTTGGAGTCAATATTGGTCGGGGGCTACACCTTC
cdr3_aa: CASSLESILVGGYTF

cdr3_length: 17
clone_size: -
v_call: TRBV7-9
j_call: TRBJ2-1
d_call: TRBD2
cdr3_nt: TGTGCCAGCAGCTCATTTGGGGAGGTAGCGGGGGAAACCAAGCAGTTCTTC
cdr3_aa: CASSSFGEVAGETKQFF

cdr3_length: 14
clone_size: -
v_call: TRBV7-9
j_call: TRBJ1-6
d_call: -
cdr3_nt: TGTGCCAGCAGCTTAGGGACTCCTAATTCACCCCTCCACTTT
cdr3_aa: CASSLGTPNSPLHF

cdr3_length: 14
clone_size: -
v_call: TRBV5-1
j_call: TRBJ1-5
d_call: -
cdr3_nt: TGCGCCAGCAGCCCAGAAGGGGGAAATCAGCCCCAGCATTTT
cdr3_aa: CASSPEGGNQPQHF

cdr3_length: 11
clone_size: -
v_call: TRBV6-6
j_call: TRBJ1-2
d_call: -
cdr3_nt: TGTGCCAGCAGTTCCGCAGGGGGCTACACCTTC
cdr3_aa: CASSSAGGYTF

cdr3_length: 18
clone_size: -
v_call: TRBV5-1
j_call: TRBJ1-4
d_call: -
cdr3_nt: TGCGCCAGCCCCGTCCTTTCAGGGTCGTGTGCAACTAATGAAAAACTGTTTTTT
cdr3_aa: CASPVLSGSCATNEKLFF

cdr3_length: 16
clone_size: -
v_call: TRBV24-1
j_call: TRBJ2-3
d_call: -
cdr3_nt: TGTGCCACCAGTGATCCGACAGTGCTGGGCACAGATACGCAGTATTTT
cdr3_aa: CATSDPTVLGTDTQYF

cdr3_length: 14
clone_size: few
v_call: TRBV30
j_call: TRBJ1-1
d_call: -
cdr3_nt: TGTGCCTGGAGAGGCAACGACAGGAACACTGAAGCTTTCTTT
cdr3_aa: CAWRGNDRNTEAFF

cdr3_length: 15
clone_size: -
v_call: TRBV27
j_call: TRBJ1-2
d_call: TRBD1
cdr3_nt: TGTGCCAGCAGTTTATCAGGGGGCCGGTACTATGGCTACACCTTC
cdr3_aa: CASSLSGGRYYGYTF

cdr3_length: 16
clone_size: -
v_call: TRBV9
j_call: TRBJ2-3
d_call: TRBD2
cdr3_nt: TGTGCCAGCAGCGTAGTGGATAGCGGGGGTGCAGATACGCAGTATTTT
cdr3_aa: CASSVVDSGGADTQYF

cdr3_length: 15
clone_size: -
v_call: TRBV9
j_call: TRBJ2-1
d_call: TRBD2
cdr3_nt: TGTGCCAGCAGCCTCGCGGGGGACGTGAGCGATGAGCAGTTCTTC
cdr3_aa: CASSLAGDVSDEQFF

cdr3_length: 14
clone_size: -
v_call: TRBV6-2/TRBV6-3
j_call: TRBJ2-7
d_call: -
cdr3_nt: TGTGCCAGCAGTACGGGGGTTGGAAGGTACGAGCAGTACTTC
cdr3_aa: CASSTGVGRYEQYF

cdr3_length: 15
clone_size: -
v_call: TRBV7-2
j_call: TRBJ1-6
d_call: -
cdr3_nt: TGTGCCAGCAGTTTACAGGGTAGCTATAATTCACCCCTCCACTTT
cdr3_aa: CASSLQGSYNSPLHF

cdr3_length: 14
clone_size: -
v_call: TRBV28
j_call: TRBJ2-4
d_call: TRBD2
cdr3_nt: TGTGCCAGCAGTCCTCCCTCGGGGGGGAACATTCAGTACTTC
cdr3_aa: CASSPPSGGNIQYF

cdr3_length: 15
clone_size: -
v_call: TRBV6-5
j_call: TRBJ1-5
d_call: TRBD1
cdr3_nt: TGTGCCAGCCGAGGGACAGGGCAATACAATCAGCCCCAGCATTTT
cdr3_aa: CASRGTGQYNQPQHF

cdr3_length: 15
clone_size: -
v_call: TRBV6-5
j_call: TRBJ2-2
d_call: -
cdr3_nt: TGTGCCAGCAGTAGAGGACAGCTAAACACCGGGGAGCTGTTTTTT
cdr3_aa: CASSRGQLNTGELFF

cdr3_length: 13
clone_size: once
v_call: TRBV11-2
j_call: TRBJ1-2
d_call: -
cdr3_nt: TGTGCCAGCAGCTTAACAGGCTTCTATGGCTACACCTTC
cdr3_aa: CASSLTGFYGYTF

cdr3_length: 14
clone_size: -
v_call: TRBV18
j_call: TRBJ2-1
d_call: -
cdr3_nt: TGTGCCAGCTCACCTAACCTAACGCCCAATGAGCAGTTCTTC
cdr3_aa: CASSPNLTPNEQFF

cdr3_length: 13
clone_size: once
v_call: TRBV18
j_call: TRBJ1-2
d_call: -
cdr3_nt: TGTGCCAGCTCCCCTGGACAGAACTATGGCTACACCTTC
cdr3_aa: CASSPGQNYGYTF

cdr3_length: 14
clone_size: -
v_call: TRBV5-1
j_call: TRBJ1-3
d_call: TRBD1
cdr3_nt: TGCGCCAGCAGCCCCGGGACAGGGGTAAACACCATATATTTT
cdr3_aa: CASSPGTGVNTIYF

cdr3_length: 16
clone_size: -
v_call: TRBV4-2
j_call: TRBJ2-7
d_call: TRBD1
cdr3_nt: TGTGCCAGCCGCATATCGACAGGGGCTAGCTCCTACGAGCAGTACTTC
cdr3_aa: CASRISTGASSYEQYF

cdr3_length: 15
clone_size: -
v_call: TRBV6-1
j_call: TRBJ1-2
d_call: -
cdr3_nt: TGTGCCAGCAGTGAAAGCTCAGGGCAGGCACTCGGCTACACCTTC
cdr3_aa: CASSESSGQALGYTF

cdr3_length: 15
clone_size: few
v_call: TRBV19
j_call: TRBJ1-1
d_call: TRBD1
cdr3_nt: TGTGCCAGTAGTATGCCCGGGACAGGAGGGCGGCGAGCTTTCTTT
cdr3_aa: CASSMPGTGGRRAFF

cdr3_length: 15
clone_size: -
v_call: TRBV28
j_call: TRBJ2-3
d_call: -
cdr3_nt: TGTGCCAGCAGTAGCAGCGGCCCTAGCACAGATACGCAGTATTTT
cdr3_aa: CASSSSGPSTDTQYF

cdr3_length: 13
clone_size: few
v_call: TRBV24-1
j_call: TRBJ1-3
d_call: -
cdr3_nt: TGTGCCACCAGTGATTTGCGAGGCAACACCATATATTTT
cdr3_aa: CATSDLRGNTIYF

cdr3_length: 14
clone_size: few
v_call: TRBV7-3
j_call: TRBJ2-2
d_call: TRBD1
cdr3_nt: TGTGCCAGCAGCGGACAGGCGAACACCGGGGAGCTGTTTTTT
cdr3_aa: CASSGQANTGELFF

cdr3_length: 12
clone_size: -
v_call: TRBV2
j_call: TRBJ2-1
d_call: -
cdr3_nt: TGTGCCAGCAGTGACCCCTACAGACAGGAGTTCTTC
cdr3_aa: CASSDPYRQEFF

cdr3_length: 14
clone_size: -
v_call: TRBV5-5
j_call: TRBJ2-3
d_call: -
cdr3_nt: TGTGCCAGCAGAACGACGGGGGGCACAGATACGCAGTATTTT
cdr3_aa: CASRTTGGTDTQYF

cdr3_length: 14
clone_size: -
v_call: TRBV5-1
j_call: TRBJ1-2
d_call: TRBD1
cdr3_nt: TGCGCCAGCAGCTTGGGACAGGGGTTCTATGGCTACACCTTC
cdr3_aa: CASSLGQGFYGYTF

cdr3_length: 16
clone_size: -
v_call: TRBV6-1
j_call: TRBJ1-3
d_call: TRBD1
cdr3_nt: TGTGCCAGCAGTGAGGGGGACAGGATCTCTGGAAACACCATATATTTT
cdr3_aa: CASSEGDRISGNTIYF

cdr3_length: 15
clone_size: -
v_call: TRBV6-5
j_call: TRBJ1-4
d_call: -
cdr3_nt: TGTGCCAGCAGTTACGAAGGGGGGGATAATGAAAAACTGTTTTTT
cdr3_aa: CASSYEGGDNEKLFF

cdr3_length: 15
clone_size: many
v_call: TRBV18
j_call: TRBJ2-7
d_call: TRBD1
cdr3_nt: TGTGCCAGCTCACCTACTAGGACAGGGGGCGACGAGCAGTACTTC
cdr3_aa: CASSPTRTGGDEQYF

cdr3_length: 16
clone_size: -
v_call: TRBV15
j_call: TRBJ1-2
d_call: TRBD1
cdr3_nt: TGTGCCACCAGCAGAGCCCAGGGGGCTTGGGGCTATGGCTACACCTTC
cdr3_aa: CATSRAQGAWGYGYTF

cdr3_length: 16
clone_size: -
v_call: TRBV5-1
j_call: TRBJ2-3
d_call: -
cdr3_nt: TGCGCCAGCAGGAGCGGGGCGGGACAAGGCCAGGGGACGCAGTATTTT
cdr3_aa: CASRSGAGQGQGTQYF

cdr3_length: 15
clone_size: -
v_call: TRBV29-1
j_call: TRBJ2-2
d_call: -
cdr3_nt: TGCAGCGTTGAAGATCTCGCGGGGAACACCGGGGAGCTGTTTTTT
cdr3_aa: CSVEDLAGNTGELFF

cdr3_length: 14
clone_size: -
v_call: TRBV9
j_call: TRBJ1-3
d_call: TRBD1
cdr3_nt: TGTGCCAGCAGGCAGGGGGCCGCTGGAAACACCATATATTTT
cdr3_aa: CASRQGAAGNTIYF

cdr3_length: 14
clone_size: once
v_call: TRBV18
j_call: TRBJ1-1
d_call: TRBD1
cdr3_nt: TGTGCCAGCTCACCACAGGGGGCAGGGACTGAAGCTTTCTTT
cdr3_aa: CASSPQGAGTEAFF

cdr3_length: 16
clone_size: -
v_call: TRBV21-1
j_call: TRBJ1-4
d_call: -
cdr3_nt: TGTGCCAGCAGCAAGGGAGCGGTGCGGGGGTATGAAAAACTGTTTTTT
cdr3_aa: CASSKGAVRGYEKLFF

cdr3_length: 16
clone_size: -
v_call: TRBV5-5
j_call: TRBJ1-3
d_call: -
cdr3_nt: TGTGCCAGCAGCGTAGCGGTGGCAGGGTCTGGAAACACCATATATTTT
cdr3_aa: CASSVAVAGSGNTIYF

cdr3_length: 14
clone_size: once
v_call: TRBV2
j_call: TRBJ1-1
d_call: TRBD1
cdr3_nt: TGTGCCACCAAGACAGGGCAAAGGAGCGCTGAAGCTTTCTTT
cdr3_aa: CATKTGQRSAEAFF